A selection of T cell receptor beta chains follows, all from one sample in a study of shared clonotypes between healthy human individuals. Libraries were prepared by immunoSEQ multiplex PCR; TCRdb keeps only in-frame clonotypes and omits some of them. This sample carries hundreds of thousands of clones, 90% to 95% of them seen once, and the ten largest clones take around 0.12%. The sample comprised naive CD8+ T cells sorted from blood. The receptor source for this set is a woman aged 30 to 39 in good health. Both conserved end residues are trimmed from each CDR3. Fields, in order: D gene, V gene, CDR3 protein. D genes are given only for firm matches.

D gene: NA; V gene: TRBV2; CDR3 protein: ASSETRSGNQPQH
D gene: NA; V gene: TRBV27; CDR3 protein: ASSWGNSYGYT
D gene: TRBD1; V gene: TRBV2; CDR3 protein: ASSPPGQGINTIY
D gene: NA; V gene: TRBV7-2; CDR3 protein: ASSLSVGMNTEAF
D gene: NA; V gene: TRBV25-1; CDR3 protein: ASYRVHNEQF
D gene: NA; V gene: TRBV5-4; CDR3 protein: ASSVRTGTVNTEAF
D gene: NA; V gene: TRBV5-8; CDR3 protein: ASTSHPPLAYNEQF
D gene: TRBD2; V gene: TRBV27; CDR3 protein: ASSRRGAGVLGEDTQY
D gene: TRBD1; V gene: TRBV13; CDR3 protein: ASSQDRVDTGELF
D gene: TRBD1; V gene: TRBV28; CDR3 protein: ASSFDRGGKETQY
D gene: NA; V gene: TRBV5-1; CDR3 protein: ASSGVNSVNTGELF
D gene: NA; V gene: TRBV4-2; CDR3 protein: ASSQEAGPGNEQY
D gene: NA; V gene: TRBV27; CDR3 protein: ASWTDNQPQH
D gene: NA; V gene: TRBV9; CDR3 protein: ASSGLIGYEQY
D gene: TRBD2; V gene: TRBV27; CDR3 protein: ASTRLLAGGPYEQY
D gene: TRBD1; V gene: TRBV23-1; CDR3 protein: ASTQGQGATGHTQY
D gene: TRBD2; V gene: TRBV27; CDR3 protein: ASSSKLAGQNTGELF
D gene: NA; V gene: TRBV5-6; CDR3 protein: ASSLYREGQPQH
D gene: NA; V gene: TRBV28; CDR3 protein: ASSWFSGLNTGELF
D gene: NA; V gene: TRBV7-8; CDR3 protein: ASSLFGETQY
D gene: NA; V gene: TRBV18; CDR3 protein: ASSSGQGSYEQY
D gene: NA; V gene: TRBV6-5; CDR3 protein: ASSYIGALNNEKLF
D gene: NA; V gene: TRBV7-9; CDR3 protein: ASSLSSPPEAF
D gene: TRBD1; V gene: TRBV5-4; CDR3 protein: ASSPTGAGYEQY
D gene: NA; V gene: TRBV2; CDR3 protein: ASSPPSGLFYEQY
D gene: TRBD2; V gene: TRBV6-1; CDR3 protein: ASSEWGGSLLNEQF
D gene: NA; V gene: TRBV4-1; CDR3 protein: ASSQGRHGDPNYGYT
D gene: NA; V gene: TRBV28; CDR3 protein: ASSLFPGLNTEAF
D gene: TRBD1; V gene: TRBV28; CDR3 protein: ASTRRGQGTQPQH
D gene: NA; V gene: TRBV5-1; CDR3 protein: ASSLGVATNEKLF
D gene: NA; V gene: TRBV7-6; CDR3 protein: ASSLYPASGTASTEAF
D gene: NA; V gene: TRBV19; CDR3 protein: ASSFGTSYNEQF
D gene: TRBD1; V gene: TRBV19; CDR3 protein: ASRWSHRGYEQY
D gene: TRBD1; V gene: TRBV13; CDR3 protein: ASSLGTGIREQY
D gene: NA; V gene: TRBV19; CDR3 protein: ASSPWGGAYEQY
D gene: NA; V gene: TRBV27; CDR3 protein: ASSGSDGYEQY
D gene: NA; V gene: TRBV27; CDR3 protein: ASRAGGNEKLF
D gene: TRBD2; V gene: TRBV4-1; CDR3 protein: ASSQGFASGRLYEQY
D gene: NA; V gene: TRBV7-2; CDR3 protein: ASSLVPGITLITDTQY
D gene: TRBD1; V gene: TRBV5-4; CDR3 protein: ASSLYRGDSPLH
D gene: TRBD2; V gene: TRBV13; CDR3 protein: ASSLVGTRGYEQY
D gene: NA; V gene: TRBV5-8; CDR3 protein: ASSWTSGGSTEAF
D gene: TRBD2; V gene: TRBV19; CDR3 protein: ASSKGLAELQETQY
D gene: TRBD1; V gene: TRBV7-9; CDR3 protein: ASSGQGLLNTEAF
D gene: TRBD2; V gene: TRBV2; CDR3 protein: ASSDGGRTLYEQY
D gene: NA; V gene: TRBV27; CDR3 protein: ASTSGPNFEQY
D gene: TRBD2; V gene: TRBV30; CDR3 protein: AWSSPEREGSYEQY
D gene: TRBD1; V gene: TRBV2; CDR3 protein: ASSYTGAYGYT
D gene: NA; V gene: TRBV19; CDR3 protein: ASSIIGVAEAF
D gene: NA; V gene: TRBV6-6; CDR3 protein: ASSYPGEETQY
D gene: NA; V gene: TRBV5-6; CDR3 protein: ASSLGQAQAQY
D gene: TRBD1; V gene: TRBV27; CDR3 protein: ASSLPGGWNEQY
D gene: TRBD2; V gene: TRBV9; CDR3 protein: ASSGGLAPRGELF
D gene: NA; V gene: TRBV10-1; CDR3 protein: ASSGTGWGEQY
D gene: TRBD1; V gene: TRBV19; CDR3 protein: ASSARTGLDQPQH